Presented here are 30 T cell receptor beta chains from one specimen sequenced in a study of human T cells and chemical hapten exposure. Someone pulled total RNA out of unfractionated whole blood. Using its own MiXCR run on the 5' RACE reads, TCRdb lists one record per CDR3 protein. The sample lists 120,000 to 150,000 distinct CDR3 sequences, 3.5% to 5% occurring once. The receptors come from a female donor in good health.

The V and J genes are TRBV12-3 or TRBV12-4 and TRBJ2-5; D ambiguous. The CDR3 is 15 residues long. Trimming removed 3 bases from V and 4 bases from J, with 15 bases in between. The CDR3 nucleotides are TGTGCCAGCAGTTTCGGGCGTAACCAGAGAGAGACCCAGTACTTC. Protein: CASSFGRNQRETQYF.

This clonotype was detected ten times or more. This chain uses TRBV4-1 with TRBJ1-5, with D possibly matching TRBD1 (5 bases). The V gene's germline CDR1 is MGHRA and CDR2 YSYEKL. This CDR3 has 13 residues. The ends were cut back, 1 base at V and 10 bases at J, with 11 bases in the middle. The chain's CDR3 is CASSQVLRDPQHF. CDR3 sequence (DNA): TGCGCCAGCAGCCAAGTATTGAGGGACCCCCAGCATTTT.

This clonotype was seen many times. The chain carries TRBV7-2 and TRBJ1-3, with D possibly TRBD1 on 6 matching bases. The length of the CDR3 is 15 residues. CDR1 and CDR2 (germline): SGHTA, FQGNSA. Trimming removed 2 bases at V and 1 base at J, with 9 bases between. The CDR3 sequence: CASSLRGSSGNTIYF. The CDR3, as DNA: TGTGCCAGCAGCTTAAGGGGGTCTTCTGGAAACACCATATATTTT.

In its sample, this clonotype was seen many times. The chain links TRBV5-1 to TRBJ1-1, with D unresolved. Germline V gene data show CDR1 as SGHRS and CDR2 as YFSETQ. This CDR3 is 14 amino acids long. V was clipped by 0 bases and J by 5 bases, with 11 bases between them. The CDR3 DNA follows: TGCGCCAGCAGCTTGGAGGCAGGCGGGACTGAAGCTTTCTTT. Its translation is CASSLEAGGTEAFF.

This clonotype was detected ten times or more. The chain has TRBV28 and TRBJ2-7, with D tentatively TRBD1 or TRBD2 (5 bases each). V was cut by 6 bases and J by 5 bases, with 14 bases left in between. This CDR3 contains 13 residues. Germline assignment: CDR1 MDHEN and CDR2 SYDVKM. DNA of the CDR3: TGTGCCAGCAGCCCCAGGGACCGTGACGAGCAGTACTTC. Amino acids: CASSPRDRDEQYF.

This clonotype was observed many times. This sequence joins TRBV3-1 and TRBJ2-7; D tentatively reads TRBD1 or TRBD2 (5 bases each). The V gene's germline CDR1 is LGHDT and CDR2 YNNKEL (reference sequence). V was pared by 3 bases and J by 9 bases, with 21 bases between. The CDR3 covers 15 residues. The CDR3, as DNA: TGTGCCAGCAGCCACTCATCCGGACCGAGGGGTGGGCAGTACTTC. Its translation: CASSHSSGPRGGQYF.

This clonotype has more than one count but fewer than ten. V is TRBV20-1 and J is TRBJ1-5; possibly TRBD1 for D (5 bases). CDR1 DFQATT and CDR2 SNEGSKA come from the germline V gene (reference sequence). The V end lost 1 base, the J end lost 6 bases, and 10 bases lay between the germline ends. The CDR3 spans 13 residues. The CDR3 spells CSARGDRGQPQHF. CDR3 sequence (DNA): TGCAGTGCTAGAGGGGACCGCGGTCAGCCCCAGCATTTT.

This clonotype was picked up many times. The chain uses TRBV6-5 and TRBJ2-3, with TRBD2 identical over 7 bases. The CDR3 consists of 14 residues. V gave up 5 bases and J gave up 2 bases; unmatched junction bases: 4. From germline, CDR1 is MNHEY and CDR2 SVGAGI. The CDR3 loop is CASSRGGVTDTQYF. The CDR3 bases are TGTGCCAGCAGTCGCGGGGGAGTCACAGATACGCAGTATTTT.

To note about this clonotype: This may be a read error, as it is one base from a much larger clone. The V gene is TRBV20-1, the J gene TRBJ1-1, with D tentatively TRBD1 (6 bases). Germline values: CDR1 DFQATT, CDR2 SNEGSKA (reference sequence). CDR3 length: 12 residues. CDR3 protein: CSASYWDTEVFF. The DNA for the CDR3 is TGCAGTGCTAGTTATTGGGACACTGAAGTTTTCTTT.

This clonotype was counted ten times or more. V and J are TRBV5-4 and TRBJ2-2; 9 bases map to TRBD1. Germline loops: CDR1 SGHNT, CDR2 YYREEE (reference sequence). J gave up 4 bases and V 5 bases, and 9 bases lay outside the gene matches. CDR3 length: 16 residues. The CDR3 region has the DNA TGTGCCAGCAGGCCCGGGACAGGGAGGTGCACCGGGGAGCTGTTTTTT. Translating gives CASRPGTGRCTGELFF.

Many counts were recorded for this clonotype. The gene calls are TRBV7-8 and TRBJ1-5; a weak D match, TRBD1 (5 bases). This CDR3 region has 17 residues. Germline loops: CDR1 SGHVS, CDR2 FQNEAQ. Trimming cost V 0 bases and J 0 bases, with 12 bases left between them. The DNA for the CDR3 is TGTGCCAGCAGCTTAGCGCGGGGGACCTATAGCAATCAGCCCCAGCATTTT. It yields the protein CASSLARGTYSNQPQHF.

This clonotype was picked up many times. The genes are TRBV5-1 and TRBJ1-2; D remains unclear. This CDR3 spans 14 amino acids. V shed 2 bases and J shed 4 bases, with 12 bases lying between them. The germline CDR1 and CDR2 sequences are SGHRS and YFSETQ. The CDR3 spells CASSFTAEAYGYTF. CDR3 nucleotide sequence: TGCGCCAGCAGCTTTACGGCAGAGGCCTATGGCTACACCTTC.

This chain connects TRBV6-1 to TRBJ1-2; D may be TRBD1 (6 bases). Germline V lookup: CDR1 MNHNS, CDR2 SASEGT. The CDR3 loop spans 12 amino acids. Trimming pared 10 bases from V and 5 bases from J, leaving 14 bases between. CDR3 bases: TGTGCCATCCATAGGGACACTTATGGCTACACCTTC. Protein product: CAIHRDTYGYTF.

This clonotype showed up many times. The J gene is TRBJ1-1, the V gene TRBV29-1; D gene unclear. Germline V gene lookup returns CDR1 SQVTM and CDR2 ANQGSEA. Trimming stripped 3 bases from V and 8 bases from J, with 13 bases between. The CDR3 extends over 12 amino acids. As DNA, the CDR3 is TGCAGCGTTGATGTTACCCCAGAAGAAGCTTTCTTT. It codes for CSVDVTPEEAFF.

This clonotype was found many times. This chain connects TRBV5-1 to TRBJ2-7, with 7 nucleotides matching TRBD1. Germline V gene sequence: CDR1 SGHRS, CDR2 YFSETQ. V trimming: 1 base; J trimming: 6 bases; junction bases outside the gene matches: 7. There are 14 residues in the CDR3. This chain's CDR3 is CASSLIQAGGEQYF. CDR3 in DNA: TGCGCCAGCAGCTTGATCCAGGCAGGGGGCGAGCAGTACTTC.

This clonotype was seen at least ten times. This chain uses TRBV7-2 with TRBJ2-7, with no clear D. The length of the CDR3 is 15 residues. Germline values: CDR1 SGHTA, CDR2 FQGNSA. Trimming took 1 base from V and 4 from J, leaving 14 bases between them. CDR3 in DNA: TGTGCCAGCAGCTTAGGACCGGACGAACGGTACGAGCAGTACTTC. Its protein is CASSLGPDERYEQYF.

This clonotype was recorded at least ten times. V and J are TRBV4-3 and TRBJ1-6; 9 nucleotides line up with TRBD1. The length of the CDR3 is 20 residues. The V and J ends lost 2 bases and 0 bases, in that order; junction bases with no gene match: 11. Germline CDR1 and CDR2: LGHNA and YSLEER. CDR3 DNA: TGCGCCAGCAGCCAACGGGGCACCGGGACAGGGAGCTCCTATAATTCACCCCTCCACTTT. This translates into CASSQRGTGTGSSYNSPLHF.

This clonotype was detected many times. The chain has TRBV7-8 and TRBJ1-5; the match to TRBD1 covers 7 bases. This CDR3 is 14 amino acids long. Trimming at V came to 5 bases and at J to 7 bases, leaving 8 bases not matched to a gene. Germline V gene lookup returns CDR1 SGHVS and CDR2 FQNEAQ. CDR3 residues: CASSPGTVNQPQHF. Here the CDR3 DNA reads TGTGCCAGCAGCCCCGGGACAGTGAACCAGCCCCAGCATTTT. The variable domain in full, with the rest retrieved from reference TRBV7-8 and TRBJ1-5, is GAGVSQSPRYKVAKRGQDVALRCDPISGHVSLFWYQQALGQGPEFLTYFQNEAQLDKSGLPSDRFFAERPEGSVSTLKIQRTQQEDSAVYLCASSPGTVNQPQHFGDGTRLSIL.

This clonotype was recorded many times. The CDR3 sequence is CASSPLDRNEKLFF. CDR3 coding DNA: TGTGCCAGCAGTCCACTGGACAGGAACGAAAAACTGTTTTTT. The J gene is TRBJ1-4, the V gene TRBV6-5, with 7 bases that match TRBD1. J was trimmed by 8 bases and V by 5 bases; bases with no gene match: 8. The CDR3 consists of 14 residues. Germline V gene sequence: CDR1 MNHEY, CDR2 SVGAGI.

This clonotype was seen at least ten times. The chain combines TRBV28 with TRBJ2-5; TRBD1 matches 11 bases. The germline CDR1 and CDR2 sequences are MDHEN and SYDVKM. The CDR3 sequence is 16 residues long. The J segment lost 4 bases and the V segment lost 3 bases, leaving 7 bases of the junction unmatched. The CDR3 sequence: CASSFISGTGGETQYF. As DNA, the CDR3 is TGTGCCAGCAGTTTTATCAGTGGGACAGGGGGAGAGACCCAGTACTTC.

The sample holds a few counts of this clonotype. This sequence joins TRBV7-9 and TRBJ2-2; possible D gene TRBD2, 6 bases. This CDR3 comprises 14 residues. CDR1 is SEHNR and CDR2 is FQNEAQ in the germline V gene (reference sequence). V shed 0 bases and J shed 4 bases, with 6 bases lying between them. The CDR3 here is CASSLALATGELFF. The CDR3 region has the DNA TGTGCCAGCAGCTTAGCACTAGCCACCGGGGAGCTGTTTTTT. The whole variable domain, filled in from reference TRBV7-9 and TRBJ2-2, reads DTGVSQNPRHKITKRGQNVTFRCDPISEHNRLYWYRQTLGQGPEFLTYFQNEAQLEKSRLLSDRFSAERPKGSFSTLEIQRTEQGDSAMYLCASSLALATGELFFGEGSRLTVL.

This clonotype was seen many times. The genes are TRBV5-6 and TRBJ2-5; TRBD2 aligns across 7 bases. The germline V gene encodes CDR1 SGHDT and CDR2 YYEEEE. The J segment lost 5 bases and the V segment lost 1 base, leaving 5 bases of the junction unmatched. This CDR3 has 14 amino acids. CDR3: CASSLSGGWETQYF. CDR3 nucleotide sequence: TGTGCCAGCAGCTTGTCCGGGGGGTGGGAGACCCAGTACTTC.

This clonotype was found many times. The rearrangement links TRBV10-3 to TRBJ2-3, with 7 bases that match TRBD2. V dropped 4 bases and J dropped 2; count of bases not matched to a gene: 3. The CDR3 loop spans 14 amino acids. Germline V lookup: CDR1 ENHRY, CDR2 SYGVKD. The CDR3 loop reads CAISAGTTTDTQYF. DNA of the CDR3: TGTGCCATCAGTGCGGGGACTACCACAGATACGCAGTATTTT.

CDR3 nucleotide sequence: TGTGCCAGCAGTTTATATAACAGTCAGTACTTC. It translates to CASSLYNSQYF. The chain combines TRBV28 with TRBJ2-7; D unclear. Germline-derived CDR1 and CDR2 are MDHEN and SYDVKM. V was shortened by 1 base and J by 10 bases, with 8 bases between the two germline ends. The CDR3 extends over 11 amino acids.

This clonotype was observed at least ten times. V usage is TRBV4-2 and J usage is TRBJ2-1; 13 bases fit TRBD2. CDR3 length equals 16 residues. V trimming: 3 bases; J trimming: 6 bases; junction bases outside the gene matches: 5. Per germline, CDR1 LGHNA and CDR2 YNFKEQ. The CDR3 reads CASSQRTSGGGNEQFF. Here the CDR3 DNA reads TGTGCCAGCAGCCAGCGTACTAGCGGGGGGGGCAATGAGCAGTTCTTC.

The rearrangement links TRBV5-1 to TRBJ2-5, with a possible D match to TRBD2 (6 bases). The CDR3 runs 14 residues. Germline assignment: CDR1 SGHRS and CDR2 YFSETQ. V was trimmed by 1 base and J by 4 bases, leaving 11 bases between them. The CDR3 bases are TGCGCCAGCAGCTTGTGGCTAGCGCGAGAGACCCAGTACTTC. Protein product: CASSLWLARETQYF.

This clonotype was counted at least ten times. This chain joins TRBV29-1 and TRBJ2-5; the D call may be TRBD1 or TRBD2 (5 bases each). V dropped 7 bases and J dropped 5 bases, with 23 bases sitting between them. CDR3 length: 15 amino acids. Per germline, CDR1 SQVTM and CDR2 ANQGSEA. The CDR3 DNA reads as TGCAGCGCACGGGACCTCCATCCCCGGGGCGAGACCCAGTACTTC. Its translation is CSARDLHPRGETQYF.

In this sample, this clonotype turned up many times. The V and J genes are TRBV28 and TRBJ1-2; tentative D call: TRBD1 (5 bases). This CDR3 has 14 amino acids. CDR1 is MDHEN and CDR2 is SYDVKM in the germline V gene. Trimming left V 6 bases short and J 0 bases short, with 11 bases between. The CDR3 nucleotides are TGTGCCAGCAGGCGTGGGACGGCTAACTATGGCTACACCTTC. Its translation is CASRRGTANYGYTF.

V gene TRBV3-1 combines with J gene TRBJ2-3; possible D gene TRBD2, 6 bases. V shed 4 bases and J shed 4 bases, with 15 bases lying between them. Germline loops: CDR1 LGHDT, CDR2 YNNKEL (reference sequence). CDR3 length equals 15 residues. CDR3 DNA sequence: TGTGCCAGCAGCCCGGCACGGGGGACCCCAGATACGCAGTATTTT. This translates into CASSPARGTPDTQYF.

The rearrangement uses TRBV11-2 and TRBJ2-1; D is possibly TRBD1 (5 bases). Trimming left V 0 bases short and J 2 bases short, with 14 bases between. Germline CDR1 is SGHAT and CDR2 is FQNNGV. The CDR3 covers 17 residues. The CDR3 DNA sequence: TGTGCCAGCAGCTTAGATCGGATCAGGGTCACCTACAATGAGCAGTTCTTC. Its protein product is CASSLDRIRVTYNEQFF.